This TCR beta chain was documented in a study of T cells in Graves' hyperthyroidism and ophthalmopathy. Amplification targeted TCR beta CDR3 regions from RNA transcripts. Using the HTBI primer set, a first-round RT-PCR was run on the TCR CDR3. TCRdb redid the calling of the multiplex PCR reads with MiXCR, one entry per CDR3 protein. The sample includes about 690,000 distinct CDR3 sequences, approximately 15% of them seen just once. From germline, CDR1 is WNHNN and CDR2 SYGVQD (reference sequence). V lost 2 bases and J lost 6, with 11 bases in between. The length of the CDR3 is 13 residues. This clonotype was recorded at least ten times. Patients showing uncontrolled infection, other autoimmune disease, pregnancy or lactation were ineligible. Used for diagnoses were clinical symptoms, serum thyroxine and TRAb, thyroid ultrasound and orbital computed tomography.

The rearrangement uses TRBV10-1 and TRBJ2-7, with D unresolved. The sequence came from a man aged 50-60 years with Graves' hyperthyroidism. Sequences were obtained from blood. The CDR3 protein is CASSEHISAEQYF. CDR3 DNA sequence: TGCGCCAGCAGTGAGCACATATCGGCCGAGCAGTACTTC.